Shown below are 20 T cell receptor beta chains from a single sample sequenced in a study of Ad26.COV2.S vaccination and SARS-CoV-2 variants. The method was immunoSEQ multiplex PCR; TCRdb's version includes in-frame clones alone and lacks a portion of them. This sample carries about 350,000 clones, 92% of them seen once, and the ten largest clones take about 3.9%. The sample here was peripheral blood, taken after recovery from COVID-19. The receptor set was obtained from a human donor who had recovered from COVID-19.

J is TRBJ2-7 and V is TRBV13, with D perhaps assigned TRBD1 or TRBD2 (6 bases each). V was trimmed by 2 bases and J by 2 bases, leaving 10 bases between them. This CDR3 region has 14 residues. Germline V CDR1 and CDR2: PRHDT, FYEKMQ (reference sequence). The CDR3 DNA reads TGTGCCAGCAGCTTAAGGGGGGACCCCTACGAGCAGTACTTC. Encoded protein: CASSLRGDPYEQYF.

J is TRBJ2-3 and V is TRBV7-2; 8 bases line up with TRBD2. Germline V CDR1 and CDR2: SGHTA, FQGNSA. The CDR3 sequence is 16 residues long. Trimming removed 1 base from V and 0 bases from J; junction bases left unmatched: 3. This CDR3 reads CASSLEAGGSTDTQYF. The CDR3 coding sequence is TGTGCCAGCAGCTTAGAGGCGGGGGGTAGCACAGATACGCAGTATTTT.

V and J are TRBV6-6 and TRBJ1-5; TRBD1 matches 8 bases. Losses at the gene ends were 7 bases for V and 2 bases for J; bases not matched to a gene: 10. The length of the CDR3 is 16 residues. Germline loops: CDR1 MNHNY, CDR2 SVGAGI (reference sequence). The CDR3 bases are TGTGCCAGCACGGGTCAGGGGGCGTCTGGCAATCAGCCCCAGCATTTT. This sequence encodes CASTGQGASGNQPQHF.

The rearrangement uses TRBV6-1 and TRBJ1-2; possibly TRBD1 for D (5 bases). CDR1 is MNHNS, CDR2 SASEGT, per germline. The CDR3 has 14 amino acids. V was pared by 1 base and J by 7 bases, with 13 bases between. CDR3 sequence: CASSEVQGWGGYTF. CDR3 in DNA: TGTGCCAGCAGTGAAGTGCAGGGATGGGGTGGCTACACCTTC.

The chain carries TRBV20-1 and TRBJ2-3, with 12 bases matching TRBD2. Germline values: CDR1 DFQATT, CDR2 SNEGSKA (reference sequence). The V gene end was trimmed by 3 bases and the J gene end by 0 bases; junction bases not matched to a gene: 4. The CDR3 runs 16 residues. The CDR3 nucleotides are TGCAGTGCTAGTGGCGGACTAGCGGGGAGCACAGATACGCAGTATTTT. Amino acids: CSASGGLAGSTDTQYF.

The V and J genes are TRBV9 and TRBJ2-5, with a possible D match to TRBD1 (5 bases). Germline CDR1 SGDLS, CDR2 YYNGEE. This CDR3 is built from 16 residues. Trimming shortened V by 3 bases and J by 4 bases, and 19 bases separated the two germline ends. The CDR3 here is CASSGGISGSGETQYF. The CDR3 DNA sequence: TGTGCCAGCAGCGGGGGCATCAGTGGTAGTGGAGAGACCCAGTACTTC.

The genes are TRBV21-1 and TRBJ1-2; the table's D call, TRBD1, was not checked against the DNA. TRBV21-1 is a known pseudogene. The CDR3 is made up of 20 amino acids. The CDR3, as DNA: TGTGCCAGCAGCAAAGTCGGATGGGACAGGGGAGTGCTAACCTTCTATGGCTACACCTTC. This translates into CASSKVGWDRGVLTFYGYTF.

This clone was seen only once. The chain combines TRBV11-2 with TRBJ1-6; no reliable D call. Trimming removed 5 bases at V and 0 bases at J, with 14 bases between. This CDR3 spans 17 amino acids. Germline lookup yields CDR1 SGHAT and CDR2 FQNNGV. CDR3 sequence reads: CASSPRPGSSYNSPLHF. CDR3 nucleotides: TGTGCCAGCAGCCCCCGGCCCGGTAGCTCCTATAATTCACCCCTCCACTTT.

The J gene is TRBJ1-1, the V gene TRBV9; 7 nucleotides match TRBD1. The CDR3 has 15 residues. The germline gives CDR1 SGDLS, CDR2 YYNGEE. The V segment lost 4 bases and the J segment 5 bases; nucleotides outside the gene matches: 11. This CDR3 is CASSSRDRVNTEAFF. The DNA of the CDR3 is TGTGCCAGCAGCTCAAGAGACAGGGTTAATACTGAAGCTTTCTTT.

The chain's CDR3 is CASSQGGHMVHEQYF. The CDR3 DNA sequence: TGTGCCAGCAGCCAAGGGGGACATATGGTACACGAGCAGTACTTC. This rearrangement joins TRBV11-2 to TRBJ2-7, with D perhaps matching TRBD1 (6 bases). The length of the CDR3 is 15 residues. The V gene's germline CDR1 is SGHAT and CDR2 FQNNGV. Trimming left V 5 bases short and J 5 bases short, with 19 bases between. Looking up the rest from reference TRBV11-2 and TRBJ2-7 gives the full variable domain: EAGVAQSPRYKIIEKRQSVAFWCNPISGHATLYWYQQILGQGPKLLIQFQNNGVVDDSQLPKDRFSAERLKGVDSTLKIQPAKLEDSAVYLCASSQGGHMVHEQYFGPGTRLTVT.

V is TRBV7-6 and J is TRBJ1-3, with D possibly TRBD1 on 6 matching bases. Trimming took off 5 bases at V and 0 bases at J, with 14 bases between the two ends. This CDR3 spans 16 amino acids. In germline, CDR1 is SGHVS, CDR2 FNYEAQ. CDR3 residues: CASSQRAGVSGNTIYF. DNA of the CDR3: TGTGCCAGCAGCCAGAGGGCAGGGGTCTCTGGAAACACCATATATTTT. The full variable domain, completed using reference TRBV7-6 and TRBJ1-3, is GAGVSQSPRYKVTKRGQDVALRCDPISGHVSLYWYRQALGQGPEFLTYFNYEAQQDKSGLPNDRFSAERPEGSISTLTIQRTEQRDSAMYRCASSQRAGVSGNTIYFGEGSWLTVV.

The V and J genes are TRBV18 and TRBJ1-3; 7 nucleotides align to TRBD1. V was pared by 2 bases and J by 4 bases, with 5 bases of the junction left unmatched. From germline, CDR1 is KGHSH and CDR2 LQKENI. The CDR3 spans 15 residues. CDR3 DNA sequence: TGTGCCAGCTCACCAGAGGCCAGGGGGGGAAACACCATATATTTT. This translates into CASSPEARGGNTIYF.

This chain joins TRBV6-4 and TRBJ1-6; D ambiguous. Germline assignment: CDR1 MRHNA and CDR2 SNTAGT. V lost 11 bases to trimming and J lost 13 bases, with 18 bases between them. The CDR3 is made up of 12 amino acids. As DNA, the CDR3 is TGTGCCGGAAGACCTGAGGGTTTCCCCCTCCACTTT. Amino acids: CAGRPEGFPLHF.

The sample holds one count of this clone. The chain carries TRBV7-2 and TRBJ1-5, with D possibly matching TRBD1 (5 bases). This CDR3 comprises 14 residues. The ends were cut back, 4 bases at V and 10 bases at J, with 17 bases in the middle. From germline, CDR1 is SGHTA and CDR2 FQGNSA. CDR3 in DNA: TGTGCCAGCAGCTCGGGGCAGCCCCCTGTACCCCAGCATTTT. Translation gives CASSSGQPPVPQHF.

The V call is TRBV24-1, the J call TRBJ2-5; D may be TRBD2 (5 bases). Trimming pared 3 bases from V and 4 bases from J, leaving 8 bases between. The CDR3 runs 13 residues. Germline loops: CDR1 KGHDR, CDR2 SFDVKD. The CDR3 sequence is CATSDGGLETQYF. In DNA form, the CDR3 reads TGTGCCACCAGTGATGGAGGCCTAGAGACCCAGTACTTC.

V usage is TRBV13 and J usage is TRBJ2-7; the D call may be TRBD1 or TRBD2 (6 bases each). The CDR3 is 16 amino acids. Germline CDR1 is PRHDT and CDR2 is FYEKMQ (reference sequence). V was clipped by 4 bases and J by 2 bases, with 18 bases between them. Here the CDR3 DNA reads TGTGCCAGCAGCTCCGGGAACCGGGGGCAGACCTACGAGCAGTACTTC. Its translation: CASSSGNRGQTYEQYF. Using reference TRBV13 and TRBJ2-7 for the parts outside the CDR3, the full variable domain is AAGVIQSPRHLIKEKRETATLKCYPIPRHDTVYWYQQGPGQDPQFLISFYEKMQSDKGSIPDRFSAQQFSDYHSELNMSSLELGDSALYFCASSSGNRGQTYEQYFGPGTRLTVT.

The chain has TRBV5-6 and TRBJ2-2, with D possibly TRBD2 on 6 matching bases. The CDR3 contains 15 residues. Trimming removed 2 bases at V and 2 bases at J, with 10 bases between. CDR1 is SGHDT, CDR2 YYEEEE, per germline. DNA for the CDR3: TGTGCCAGCAGCTTAGGGCGGGAAAACACCGGGGAGCTGTTTTTT. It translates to CASSLGRENTGELFF.

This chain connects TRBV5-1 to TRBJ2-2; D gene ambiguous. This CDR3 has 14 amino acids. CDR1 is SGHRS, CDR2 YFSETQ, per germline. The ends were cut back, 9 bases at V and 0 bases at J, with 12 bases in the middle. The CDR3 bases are TGCGCCACTAGGACGGATCCGAACACCGGGGAGCTGTTTTTT. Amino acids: CATRTDPNTGELFF. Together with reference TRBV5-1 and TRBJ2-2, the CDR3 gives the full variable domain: KAGVTQTPRYLIKTRGQQVTLSCSPISGHRSVSWYQQTPGQGLQFLFEYFSETQRNKGNFPGRFSGRQFSNSRSEMNVSTLELGDSALYLCATRTDPNTGELFFGEGSRLTVL.

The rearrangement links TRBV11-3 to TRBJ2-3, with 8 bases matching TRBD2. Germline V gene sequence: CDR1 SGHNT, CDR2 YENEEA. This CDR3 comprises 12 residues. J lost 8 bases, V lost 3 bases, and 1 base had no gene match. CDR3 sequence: CASSFRGGTQYF. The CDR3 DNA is TGTGCCAGCAGCTTTCGGGGGGGTACGCAGTATTTT.

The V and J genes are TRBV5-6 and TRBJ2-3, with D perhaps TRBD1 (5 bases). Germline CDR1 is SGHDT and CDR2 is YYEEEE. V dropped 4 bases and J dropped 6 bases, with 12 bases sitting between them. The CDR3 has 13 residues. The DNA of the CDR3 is TGTGCCAGCAGCACGGCTGGGGCGGATACGCAGTATTTT. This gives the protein CASSTAGADTQYF.